This TCR beta chain originates from a study of blood T cells in healthy people across ages. With a J-beta primer mix and a sample-barcoded 5' primer, a second PCR ran 7 to 11 cycles. TCRdb used MiXCR to reprocess the 5' RACE reads, holding one entry per CDR3 protein. The table includes roughly 800,000 distinct CDR3 sequences, over 45% detected once. CDR1 SGHRS and CDR2 YFSETQ come from the germline V gene. The CDR3 is made up of 14 amino acids. V was clipped by 6 bases and J by 14 bases, with 24 bases between them. Sequencing was performed on blood. The sequence was obtained from a man younger than 40 in good health. The gene calls are TRBV5-1 and TRBJ2-4; D is possibly TRBD2 (5 bases). The CDR3 bases are TGCGCCAGCAAACCCACGAACCAGGAGGCCGGGGAGTACTTC. This codes for CASKPTNQEAGEYF.